The next 16 T cell receptor beta chains were all read from a single sample in a study of blood T cell repertoires in COVID-19. TCRdb's copy holds only in-frame clones and misses some; the assay was immunoSEQ multiplex PCR. The sample has some 240,000 clones, around 81% seen once; the top ten hold over 7%. The specimen was peripheral blood. These receptors were collected from a woman aged 70-85 years with acute or convalescent COVID-19.

The genes are TRBV3-1 (or the pseudogene TRBV3-2) and TRBJ2-7; 7 bases are a match to TRBD1. Unmatched junction bases numbered 9, after V lost 4 bases and J lost 0 bases. The germline CDR1 and CDR2 sequences are LGHDT and YNNKEL (reference sequence). CDR3 length: 16 residues. CDR3 nucleotides: TGTGCCAGCAGCCCCGCGACAGGGACGAACTCCTACGAGCAGTACTTC. It translates to CASSPATGTNSYEQYF.

The chain combines TRBV5-4 with TRBJ1-1, with 8 bases aligning to TRBD1. Trimming at V came to 4 bases and at J to 1 base, leaving 6 bases not matched to a gene. Germline lookup yields CDR1 SGHNT and CDR2 YYREEE (reference sequence). The length of the CDR3 is 15 residues. CDR3 DNA sequence: TGTGCCAGCAGCGGCGGTGGGACAGGGAACACTGAAGCTTTCTTT. Protein sequence: CASSGGGTGNTEAFF.

In DNA form, the CDR3 reads TGTGCCAGCTCACCCCCGGGACAGGCACGTTTGGGTTATGGCTACACCTTC. Its translation: CASSPPGQARLGYGYTF. V gene TRBV18 combines with J gene TRBJ1-2; the match to TRBD1 covers 8 bases. Germline V gene sequence: CDR1 KGHSH, CDR2 LQKENI. J lost 5 bases, V lost 3 bases, and 14 bases had no gene match. The CDR3 consists of 17 residues.

This chain links TRBV7-2 with TRBJ2-5; TRBD1 might be the D (6 bases). The germline gives CDR1 SGHTA, CDR2 FQGNSA. The CDR3 runs to 15 residues. V was trimmed by 1 base and J by 5 bases, leaving 14 bases between them. The CDR3 DNA is TGTGCCAGCAGCTTAGAGCAGGGGCCCGGGGAGACCCAGTACTTC. As protein: CASSLEQGPGETQYF.

The chain has TRBV6-2 or TRBV6-3 and TRBJ1-6; TRBD1 matches at 9 bases. The germline CDR1 and CDR2 sequences are MNHEY and SVGEGT. This CDR3 contains 19 residues. V lost 0 bases and J lost 3; bases outside the gene matches: 9. The CDR3 DNA sequence: TGTGCCAGCAGTTACTCGCCGGGACAGGGCGACTTCTATAATTCACCCCTCCACTTT. This sequence encodes CASSYSPGQGDFYNSPLHF.

This chain links TRBV29-1 with TRBJ1-2, with D tentatively TRBD1 (5 bases). The length of the CDR3 is 12 residues. V lost 2 bases and J lost 4, with 8 bases in between. The germline V gene encodes CDR1 SQVTM and CDR2 ANQGSEA. Here the CDR3 DNA reads TGCAGCGTTGAAAGGGGAAGCTATGGCTACACCTTC. Its translation: CSVERGSYGYTF.

Only a few counts were recorded for this clone. The chain is built from TRBV4-3 and TRBJ2-4, with 11 nucleotides matching TRBD2. Per the germline V gene, CDR1 is LGHNA and CDR2 is YSLEER. The CDR3 loop spans 18 amino acids. V lost 1 base to trimming and J lost 5 bases; unmatched junction nucleotides: 10. The CDR3 here is CASSQVGPSGGLQNIQYF. CDR3 sequence (DNA): TGCGCCAGCAGCCAAGTGGGCCCTAGCGGGGGGTTGCAAAACATTCAGTACTTC.

V and J are TRBV4-1 and TRBJ2-7; TRBD2 agrees at 8 bases. V dropped 1 base and J dropped 6; count of bases not matched to a gene: 11. This CDR3 comprises 16 residues. From germline, CDR1 is MGHRA and CDR2 YSYEKL. CDR3 region: CASSQVGRSGGCEQYV. The CDR3 DNA sequence: TGCGCCAGCAGCCAAGTTGGGAGGAGCGGGGGATGCGAGCAGTACGTC.

The chain combines TRBV6-2 or TRBV6-3 with TRBJ2-3; 9 nucleotides line up with TRBD2. J lost 3 bases, V lost 6 bases, and 7 bases had no gene match. The V gene's germline CDR1 is MNHEY and CDR2 SVGEGT. The CDR3 sequence is 15 residues long. CDR3 in amino acids: CASSPARGGTDTQYF. Here the CDR3 DNA reads TGTGCCAGCAGCCCCGCGCGGGGGGGTACAGATACGCAGTATTTT.

The CDR3 DNA is TGTGCCAGCAGTTACGATAGAGGCTCCTACGAGCAGTACGTC. Protein sequence: CASSYDRGSYEQYV. V usage is TRBV6-2 or TRBV6-3 and J usage is TRBJ2-7; D is unresolved. The CDR3 is 14 residues long. In germline, CDR1 is MNHEY, CDR2 SVGEGT. The V and J ends lost 2 bases and 0 bases respectively, with 8 bases between them.

The V gene is TRBV5-1, the J gene TRBJ1-1, with D maybe TRBD1 (5 bases). The CDR3 loop spans 12 amino acids. CDR1 and CDR2 (germline): SGHRS, YFSETQ. With 1 base removed from V and 8 bases from J, the gap between germline ends came to 9 bases. CDR3 DNA sequence: TGCGCCAGCAGCTTGATAGGGGTGGAAGCTTTCTTT. Protein: CASSLIGVEAFF.

The rearrangement joins TRBV4-1 to TRBJ2-7; possibly TRBD2 for D (6 bases). The CDR3 runs to 16 residues. V lost 4 bases and J lost 0, with 16 bases in between. CDR1 and CDR2 from the germline V gene are MGHRA and YSYEKL. The CDR3 reads CASSLLGSVSSYEQYF. CDR3 bases: TGCGCCAGCAGCCTACTCGGGAGTGTGAGCTCCTACGAGCAGTACTTC.

The gene calls are TRBV23-1 and TRBJ2-4, with D perhaps matching TRBD1 (6 bases). TRBV23-1 is filed as an ORF, its function uncertain. The CDR3 is made up of 16 amino acids. The V end lost 2 bases, the J end lost 3 bases, and 14 bases lay between the germline ends. CDR3: CASSQTGQKVKNIQYF. The CDR3 DNA sequence: TGCGCCAGCAGTCAAACCGGACAGAAAGTCAAAAACATTCAGTACTTC.

The chain recombines TRBV11-2 with TRBJ1-1, with TRBD1 as a possible D gene (5 bases). CDR1 is SGHAT, CDR2 FQNNGV, per germline. The CDR3 is made up of 18 amino acids. V was clipped by 5 bases and J by 0 bases, with 22 bases between them. CDR3 protein: CASSPRAGQGRLNTEAFF. CDR3 sequence (DNA): TGTGCCAGCAGCCCCCGAGCCGGTCAGGGTCGCTTGAACACTGAAGCTTTCTTT. The variable domain in full, completed from reference TRBV11-2 and TRBJ1-1, reads EAGVAQSPRYKIIEKRQSVAFWCNPISGHATLYWYQQILGQGPKLLIQFQNNGVVDDSQLPKDRFSAERLKGVDSTLKIQPAKLEDSAVYLCASSPRAGQGRLNTEAFFGQGTRLTVV.

This clone was observed a handful of times. J is TRBJ2-1 and V is TRBV6-5, with 7 nucleotides matching TRBD2. V gave up 5 bases and J gave up 10 bases; unmatched junction bases: 14. The V gene's germline CDR1 is MNHEY and CDR2 SVGAGI. The CDR3 loop spans 15 amino acids. CDR3 in amino acids: CASSLRTRGEGEQFF. For the CDR3, the DNA is TGTGCCAGCAGTCTCCGGACTAGAGGCGAGGGCGAGCAGTTCTTC.

This clone turned up a few times. The chain carries TRBV9 and TRBJ2-1; TRBD1 might be the D (5 bases). V lost 3 bases and J lost 9, with 10 bases in between. The V gene's germline CDR1 is SGDLS and CDR2 YYNGEE. The CDR3 has 12 residues. The CDR3 DNA follows: TGTGCCAGCAGCGGGCAGGGTGTTGAGCAGTTCTTC. Its translation is CASSGQGVEQFF. Variable domain in full (rest from reference TRBV9 and TRBJ2-1): DSGVTQTPKHLITATGQRVTLRCSPRSGDLSVYWYQQSLDQGLQFLIQYYNGEERAKGNILERFSAQQFPDLHSELNLSSLELGDSALYFCASSGQGVEQFFGPGTRLTVL.